These 27 T cell receptor beta chains originate from one sample sequenced in a study of technical replicates of blood from several donors. Data came from immunoSEQ multiplex PCR; TCRdb stores just in-frame clones and leaves some out. The sample includes under 55,000 clones, around 96% of them seen just once. The sample comprised T cells isolated from PBMCs. Source of these receptors: a human donor in good health.

The CDR3: CAISDIQGNQPQHF. In DNA form, the CDR3 reads TGTGCCATCAGTGATATACAGGGAAATCAGCCCCAGCATTTT. The V gene is TRBV10-3, the J gene TRBJ1-5, with a tentative D call TRBD1 (6 bases). Trimming shortened V by 3 bases and J by 4 bases, and 10 bases separated the two germline ends. This CDR3 spans 14 amino acids. CDR1 and CDR2 from the germline V gene are ENHRY and SYGVKD.

The chain links TRBV7-2 to TRBJ2-1, with a possible D match to TRBD2 (6 bases). In germline, CDR1 is SGHTA, CDR2 FQGNSA. V lost 4 bases to trimming and J lost 0 bases, with 10 bases between them. The CDR3 is made up of 15 amino acids. In DNA form, the CDR3 reads TGTGCCAGCAGCTCCGGACTATCCTCCTACAATGAGCAGTTCTTC. Its protein product is CASSSGLSSYNEQFF.

V and J are TRBV10-3 and TRBJ1-1; 10 nucleotides align to TRBD1. Per the germline V gene, CDR1 is ENHRY and CDR2 is SYGVKD. The CDR3 sequence is 12 residues long. J was trimmed by 6 bases and V by 6 bases; bases with no gene match: 1. CDR3 protein: CAIRGQGPEAFF. CDR3 nucleotides: TGTGCCATCAGGGGACAGGGGCCTGAAGCTTTCTTT.

V gene TRBV5-4 combines with J gene TRBJ2-7; 12 positions agree with TRBD2. Germline values: CDR1 SGHNT, CDR2 YYREEE (reference sequence). The V gene end was trimmed by 3 bases and the J gene end by 5 bases; junction bases not matched to a gene: 3. This CDR3 region has 14 residues. The CDR3 sequence is CASSWTSGTHEQYF. Written as DNA, the CDR3 is TGTGCCAGCAGCTGGACTAGCGGGACCCACGAGCAGTACTTC.

The chain links TRBV27 to TRBJ1-2; D remains ambiguous. The germline V and J ends were trimmed by 0 bases and 4 bases, with 6 bases remaining between them. This CDR3 is 13 amino acids long. Germline V gene lookup returns CDR1 MNHEY and CDR2 SMNVEV (reference sequence). CDR3 protein: CASSLSAGYGYTF. The CDR3 DNA follows: TGTGCCAGCAGTTTATCGGCAGGCTATGGCTACACCTTC.

V usage is TRBV14 and J usage is TRBJ1-4; 8 bases fit TRBD1. Trimming cost V 0 bases and J 7 bases; bases outside gene matches: 7. This CDR3 region has 16 residues. Germline CDR1 is SGHDN and CDR2 is FVKESK. CDR3 nucleotide sequence: TGTGCCAGCAGCCAAGATCGGCCAGGGGGCTTTGAAAAACTGTTTTTT. It yields the protein CASSQDRPGGFEKLFF. Complete variable domain (other parts from reference TRBV14 and TRBJ1-4): EAGVTQFPSHSVIEKGQTVTLRCDPISGHDNLYWYRRVMGKEIKFLLHFVKESKQDESGMPNNRFLAERTGGTYSTLKVQPAELEDSGVYFCASSQDRPGGFEKLFFGSGTQLSVL.

This clone was seen just once. This chain connects TRBV7-9 to TRBJ1-3; TRBD1 matches at 7 bases. CDR3 length equals 16 residues. Germline CDR1 and CDR2: SEHNR and FQNEAQ (reference sequence). With 4 bases clipped from V and 4 bases from J, the junction kept 10 bases outside the gene matches. Here the CDR3 DNA reads TGTGCCAGCAGCTCCGCTACCCGGGACAGAGGAAACACCATATATTTT. It encodes CASSSATRDRGNTIYF.

The rearrangement joins TRBV2 to TRBJ1-2; D is possibly TRBD1 (6 bases). This CDR3 region has 14 residues. Per germline, CDR1 SNHLY and CDR2 FYNNEI. Trimming removed 5 bases from V and 7 bases from J, with 17 bases in between. CDR3 bases: TGTGCCAGCAGTCAGGACAGAAGCACCGGTGGCTACACCTTC. Encoded protein: CASSQDRSTGGYTF.

This clone was seen only once. The rearrangement uses TRBV11-3 and TRBJ2-1; D gene ambiguous. This CDR3 comprises 13 residues. V lost 5 bases, J lost 7 bases, and 12 bases lay in between. The V gene's germline CDR1 is SGHNT and CDR2 YENEEA. This chain's CDR3 is CASSLARENEQFF. The CDR3 nucleotides are TGTGCCAGCAGCCTCGCTCGCGAGAATGAGCAGTTCTTC.

CDR3 sequence: CASSPLFGLGSRSEQFF. The DNA for the CDR3 is TGTGCCAGCAGCCCTCTCTTCGGGCTCGGGAGTAGGAGTGAGCAGTTCTTC. The chain is built from TRBV7-8 and TRBJ2-1; D perhaps matches TRBD2 (6 bases). The V end lost 5 bases, the J end lost 9 bases, and 26 bases lay between the germline ends. The CDR3 spans 17 residues. The germline V gene encodes CDR1 SGHVS and CDR2 FQNEAQ.

The genes are TRBV6-6 and TRBJ2-2; D ambiguous. The V gene lost 8 bases and the J gene lost 7 bases, with 8 bases spanning the gap. CDR3 length: 11 residues. Germline CDR1 and CDR2: MNHNY and SVGAGI (reference sequence). CDR3 nucleotide sequence: TGTGCCAGCTCGACGGGCGGGGAGCTGTTTTTT. Amino acid sequence: CASSTGGELFF.

J is TRBJ2-5 and V is TRBV29-1; no clear D. The CDR3 runs 11 residues. The germline V gene encodes CDR1 SQVTM and CDR2 ANQGSEA. V was clipped by 8 bases and J by 5 bases, with 12 bases between them. The CDR3 loop reads CSPLSGETQYF. Written as DNA, the CDR3 is TGCAGCCCTTTATCCGGGGAGACCCAGTACTTC.

This chain connects TRBV9 to TRBJ2-6, with 8 bases that match TRBD1. The CDR3 runs to 17 residues. Germline CDR1 reads SGDLS; CDR2 reads YYNGEE. V gave up 3 bases and J gave up 3 bases; unmatched junction bases: 8. The CDR3 DNA sequence: TGTGCCAGCAGCGCCGGAGGGACAGGAGTTGGGGCCAACGTCCTGACTTTC. Translated, it gives CASSAGGTGVGANVLTF.

The rearrangement uses TRBV25-1 and TRBJ1-5; 7 nucleotides agree with TRBD1. V gave up 4 bases and J gave up 3 bases; unmatched junction bases: 3. The CDR3 is 14 amino acids. Germline V gene data show CDR1 as MGHDK and CDR2 as SYGVNS. CDR3 protein: CASSVTGANQPQHF. For the CDR3, the DNA is TGTGCCAGCAGTGTAACAGGGGCCAATCAGCCCCAGCATTTT. Full variable domain (rest looked up from reference TRBV25-1 and TRBJ1-5): EADIYQTPRYLVIGTGKKITLECSQTMGHDKMYWYQQDPGMELHLIHYSYGVNSTEKGDLSSESTVSRIRTEHFPLTLESARPSHTSQYLCASSVTGANQPQHFGDGTRLSIL.

The genes are TRBV30 and TRBJ1-2; D may be TRBD1 (5 bases). The CDR3 length is 11 residues. The germline CDR1 and CDR2 sequences are GTSNPN and SVGIG (reference sequence). V shed 5 bases and J shed 7 bases, with 11 bases lying between them. For the CDR3, the DNA is TGTGCCTGGGACCAGGGTTCTGGCTACACCTTC. Translation: CAWDQGSGYTF.

This chain uses TRBV5-4 with TRBJ1-2, with 7 bases that match TRBD1. The length of the CDR3 is 14 residues. V was pared by 0 bases and J by 5 bases, with 4 bases of the junction left unmatched. Germline V gene data show CDR1 as SGHNT and CDR2 as YYREEE (reference sequence). This CDR3 is CASSLATGRYGYTF. In nucleotides, the CDR3 is TGTGCCAGCAGCTTGGCGACAGGGCGTTATGGCTACACCTTC.

The CDR3 nucleotides read TGTGCCAGCAGCGACTTAGAAGGATACAATGAGCAGTTCTTC. Translation gives CASSDLEGYNEQFF. The chain uses TRBV21-1 and TRBJ2-1; the D call TRBD2 from the table was never checked on the DNA. TRBV21-1 is a pseudogene locus. The CDR3 loop spans 14 amino acids.

The DNA of the CDR3 is TGCAGCGTTGTTTCTGGGTCCGGGGAGCAGTACTTC. Translated, it gives CSVVSGSGEQYF. V is TRBV29-1 and J is TRBJ2-7; no reliable D call. From germline, CDR1 is SQVTM and CDR2 ANQGSEA. CDR3 length: 12 amino acids. Trimming took off 4 bases at V and 7 bases at J, with 14 bases between the two ends.

This clone was seen a single time. The chain joins TRBV5-1 to TRBJ2-7, with D perhaps matching TRBD1 (5 bases). Deletions cut 2 bases from V and 2 bases from J, with 11 bases between. The length of the CDR3 is 14 residues. Germline V lookup: CDR1 SGHRS, CDR2 YFSETQ. The CDR3 DNA reads as TGCGCCAGCAGCTTCAGGGAAATGACCTACGAGCAGTACTTC. It codes for CASSFREMTYEQYF.

This clone was found once. The rearrangement uses TRBV11-2 and TRBJ2-1, with 13 bases fitting TRBD2. V was clipped by 1 base and J by 11 bases; unmatched bases: 8. CDR3 size: 16 residues. The germline V gene has CDR1 SGHAT and CDR2 FQNNGV. The DNA of the CDR3 is TGTGCCAGCAGCTTAGTTGGGACTAGCGGGACAACCAAGCAGTTCTTC. Its protein is CASSLVGTSGTTKQFF.

The chain uses TRBV25-1 and TRBJ2-1; 10 bases match TRBD2. V shed 5 bases, J shed 2 bases, and the junction held 6 bases outside the gene matches. The CDR3 covers 16 residues. Germline values: CDR1 MGHDK, CDR2 SYGVNS. For the CDR3, the DNA is TGTGCCAGCAGTCAATTTGGACTAGCGGCCTACAATGAGCAGTTCTTC. Translated: CASSQFGLAAYNEQFF.

The chain links TRBV18 to TRBJ1-1; D is possibly TRBD1 (5 bases). Germline V gene sequence: CDR1 KGHSH, CDR2 LQKENI. The CDR3 has 16 residues. Trimming stripped 0 bases from V and 0 bases from J, with 11 bases between. This CDR3 is CASSPPGGSMNTEAFF. The CDR3 DNA follows: TGTGCCAGCTCACCACCCGGGGGTTCCATGAACACTGAAGCTTTCTTT. The full variable domain, completed using reference TRBV18 and TRBJ1-1, is NAGVMQNPRHLVRRRGQEARLRCSPMKGHSHVYWYRQLPEEGLKFMVYLQKENIIDESGMPKERFSAEFPKEGPSILRIQQVVRGDSAAYFCASSPPGGSMNTEAFFGQGTRLTVV.

This sequence joins TRBV7-9 and TRBJ2-3; tentative D call: TRBD2 (6 bases). Trimming took off 6 bases at V and 6 bases at J, with 22 bases between the two ends. The CDR3 consists of 16 residues. CDR1 is SEHNR and CDR2 is FQNEAQ in the germline V gene (reference sequence). The CDR3 sequence is CASSRPGLESWDTQYF. For the CDR3, the DNA is TGTGCCAGCAGTAGGCCGGGACTCGAGTCATGGGATACGCAGTATTTT.

This clone appeared once. The V gene is TRBV7-9, the J gene TRBJ2-2, with 11 bases matching TRBD2. Trimming cost V 3 bases and J 7 bases; bases outside gene matches: 7. The CDR3 spans 16 residues. CDR1 SEHNR and CDR2 FQNEAQ come from the germline V gene (reference sequence). CDR3 loop: CASSFYRLAGNGELFF. Here the CDR3 DNA reads TGTGCCAGCAGCTTCTATAGACTAGCGGGAAACGGGGAGCTGTTTTTT.

The chain carries TRBV5-1 and TRBJ2-7; a possible D gene is TRBD2 (6 bases). The germline V gene encodes CDR1 SGHRS and CDR2 YFSETQ. The CDR3 runs 12 residues. The V end was cut by 2 bases, the J end by 5 bases, with 8 bases between. The CDR3 region has the DNA TGCGCCAGCAGCTTCGGGGGTAACGAGCAGTACTTC. Its translation is CASSFGGNEQYF.

The V gene is TRBV19, the J gene TRBJ2-7; 7 bases fit TRBD1. This CDR3 spans 16 amino acids. Losses at the gene ends were 3 bases for V and 0 bases for J; bases not matched to a gene: 8. Germline CDR1 LNHDA, CDR2 SQIVND (reference sequence). The CDR3 loop is CASSIGTGTVSYEQYF. In DNA, the CDR3 is TGTGCCAGTAGTATTGGAACCGGGACAGTCTCCTACGAGCAGTACTTC. The full variable domain, its missing parts supplied by reference TRBV19 and TRBJ2-7, is DGGITQSPKYLFRKEGQNVTLSCEQNLNHDAMYWYRQDPGQGLRLIYYSQIVNDFQKGDIAEGYSVSREKKESFPLTVTSAQKNPTAFYLCASSIGTGTVSYEQYFGPGTRLTVT.

The chain has TRBV27 and TRBJ2-7, with 7 nucleotides matching TRBD2. In germline, CDR1 is MNHEY, CDR2 SMNVEV (reference sequence). The V and J ends lost 3 bases and 3 bases, in that order; junction bases with no gene match: 11. The CDR3 is made up of 16 amino acids. Here the CDR3 reads CASSFTLGGRFYEQYF. Written as DNA, the CDR3 is TGTGCCAGCAGTTTTACTCTTGGCGGGAGATTCTACGAGCAGTACTTC.